This T cell receptor beta chain is from a study of CD8 T cells in ankylosing spondylitis. Germline CDR1 and CDR2: MNHEY and SMNVEV (reference sequence). The V end lost 4 bases, the J end lost 10 bases, and 14 bases lay between the germline ends. This CDR3 comprises 14 residues. Each CDR3 protein is one row after TCRdb ran MiXCR on the 5' RACE reads. The table has approximately 260,000 distinct CDR3 sequences, under 20% seen once; the top ten hold approximately 32%. V is TRBV27 and J is TRBJ1-6; D ambiguous. The receptor was isolated from a male donor with ankylosing spondylitis or in good health (not recorded which). Material for sequencing was blood, either unsorted or a sorted T cell fraction (not recorded which). The DNA for the CDR3 is TGTGCCAGCAGTTATGGGGTTTTAGAATCACCCCTCCACTTT. This gives the protein CASSYGVLESPLHF.